Listed here are 20 T cell receptor beta chains from one sample, sequenced in a study of HIV-infected children after antiretroviral therapy interruption. Sample treatment: PENTA 11 planned treatment interruption arm or continuous ART arm. RNA-based 3' RACE libraries used unique molecular identifiers. TCRdb ran MiXCR on the 3' RACE reads and lists one entry per CDR3 protein. The table records around 41,000 distinct CDR3 sequences, around 7% of them present only once. The sample in question was CD45RA+ CD4+ T cells from PBMCs, pooled from several time points, obtained from a donor given antiretroviral therapy, either interrupted or continuous. The subset: naive CD4+ CD45RA+ CD45RO- T cells. These receptors came from a pool of human donors with HIV.

This clonotype was counted at least ten times. The chain combines TRBV10-3 with TRBJ2-7; 9 bases align to TRBD1. V gave up 10 bases and J gave up 3 bases; unmatched junction bases: 4. CDR1 and CDR2 (germline): ENHRY, SYGVKD. The CDR3 covers 12 residues. Here the CDR3 DNA reads TGTGCCACCTCGGACAGGGGCTACGAGCAGTACTTC. Its protein is CATSDRGYEQYF.

This clonotype was found a few times. The V gene is TRBV4-1, the J gene TRBJ2-2; the D gene could be TRBD1 or TRBD2 (5 bases each). V lost 3 bases to trimming and J lost 4 bases, with 9 bases between them. Germline CDR1 is MGHRA and CDR2 is YSYEKL. CDR3 size: 14 residues. The CDR3 nucleotides are TGCGCCAGCAGCCATGGGACCCTCACCGGGGAGCTGTTTTTT. Translated: CASSHGTLTGELFF.

This clonotype was picked up many times. The junction does not match germline at one end; this may be a read error. This chain uses TRBV19 with TRBJ2-5; weak D call: TRBD2 (7 bases). The CDR3 is 16 amino acids. Germline CDR1 reads LNHDA; CDR2 reads SQIVND (reference sequence). DNA of the CDR3: TGTGCCAGCAGTATACTGGGGGGGCGACACCAAGACACCCAGTACTTT. Its translation is CASSILGGRHQDTQYF.

This clonotype occurred a few times. V gene TRBV2 combines with J gene TRBJ1-6; TRBD1 matches 7 bases. CDR1 SNHLY and CDR2 FYNNEI come from the germline V gene. V was clipped by 7 bases and J by 5 bases; unmatched bases: 2. The CDR3 runs 13 residues. The CDR3 region is CASKGTDNSPLHF. The CDR3 bases are TGTGCCAGCAAAGGGACAGATAATTCACCCCTCCACTTT.

This clonotype was counted a few times. The rearrangement links TRBV19 to TRBJ1-5, with D tentatively TRBD1 (5 bases). The V and J ends lost 7 bases and 9 bases respectively, with 22 bases between them. Germline V lookup: CDR1 LNHDA, CDR2 SQIVND (reference sequence). The CDR3 totals 15 residues. CDR3 protein: CASNAGDRQRRPQHF. CDR3 in DNA: TGTGCCAGTAACGCGGGGGACCGCCAAAGACGGCCCCAGCATTTT.

Many counts were recorded for this clonotype. This chain uses TRBV5-1 with TRBJ2-1; D is uncertain. The germline V gene encodes CDR1 SGHRS and CDR2 YFSETQ. V lost 0 bases and J 10 bases, leaving 8 bases between the germline ends. CDR3 length equals 12 residues. DNA for the CDR3: TGCGCCAGCAGCTTGGTTGAAGTCGAGCAGTTCTTC. Translation gives CASSLVEVEQFF.

The sample holds many counts of this clonotype. V and J are TRBV28 and TRBJ2-5, with D possibly being TRBD1 (6 bases). Germline V gene sequence: CDR1 MDHEN, CDR2 SYDVKM. Trimming pared 6 bases from V and 5 bases from J, leaving 13 bases between. The CDR3 is 13 amino acids. CDR3 sequence: CASSFTGSETQYF. Here the CDR3 DNA reads TGTGCCAGCAGCTTTACAGGGTCGGAGACCCAGTACTTC.

V gene TRBV12-3 or TRBV12-4 combines with J gene TRBJ1-2; 12 positions match TRBD1. The CDR3 consists of 17 residues. V shed 6 bases, J shed 4 bases, and the junction held 12 bases outside the gene matches. The CDR3 region has the DNA TGTGCCAGCAGCCCCGGGACAGGGGGCCCGACCCCCTATGGCTACACCTTC. It codes for CASSPGTGGPTPYGYTF.

This clonotype appeared many times. This chain joins TRBV4-1 and TRBJ2-1, with 11 bases identical to TRBD2. The germline gives CDR1 MGHRA, CDR2 YSYEKL. V shed 2 bases and J 7 bases; nucleotides not matched to a gene: 7. CDR3 size: 16 residues. The CDR3 sequence: CASSQIATSGSNEQFF. Here the CDR3 DNA reads TGCGCCAGCAGCCAAATCGCCACTAGCGGGAGTAATGAGCAGTTCTTC.

This clonotype was detected many times. The chain joins TRBV20-1 to TRBJ1-6; no reliable D call. V lost 6 bases and J lost 3, with 15 bases in between. CDR3 length: 15 amino acids. Germline CDR1 DFQATT, CDR2 SNEGSKA (reference sequence). This CDR3 is CSATPTSGYNSPLHF. In DNA, the CDR3 is TGCAGTGCAACCCCCACGAGTGGCTATAATTCACCCCTCCACTTT.

This clonotype has a count of ten or more. The J gene is TRBJ2-7, the V gene TRBV29-1; D gene uncertain. CDR1 and CDR2 from the germline V gene are SQVTM and ANQGSEA. V gave up 5 bases and J gave up 0 bases, with 11 bases separating them. CDR3 length equals 13 residues. CDR3 in amino acids: CSVRPDFSYEQYF. CDR3 nucleotide sequence: TGCAGCGTTCGACCCGACTTCTCCTACGAGCAGTACTTC.

V and J are TRBV14 and TRBJ2-5, with unresolved D. This CDR3 spans 14 amino acids. Germline values: CDR1 SGHDN, CDR2 FVKESK. V was trimmed by 0 bases and J by 0 bases, leaving 5 bases between them. The CDR3 loop is CASSQDWNQETQYF. CDR3 bases: TGTGCCAGCAGCCAAGACTGGAACCAAGAGACCCAGTACTTC.

This clonotype is categorized as medium-sized. The genes are TRBV19 and TRBJ2-6, with D unresolved. In germline, CDR1 is LNHDA, CDR2 SQIVND (reference sequence). Deletions cut 5 bases from V and 5 bases from J, with 10 bases between. This CDR3 region has 14 residues. CDR3 nucleotide sequence: TGTGCCAGTAGTCTTACGGAGTGGGCCAACGTCCTGACTTTC. Its protein is CASSLTEWANVLTF.

This clonotype was picked up many times. The chain carries TRBV29-1 and TRBJ1-1; D is uncertain. The germline CDR1 and CDR2 sequences are SQVTM and ANQGSEA. The V and J ends lost 4 bases and 0 bases respectively, with 15 bases between them. The CDR3 has 15 residues. The CDR3 loop reads CSVARSRIMNTEAFF. CDR3 in DNA: TGCAGCGTTGCTAGAAGCAGGATCATGAACACTGAAGCTTTCTTT. Full variable domain (remainder filled in from reference TRBV29-1 and TRBJ1-1): SAVISQKPSRDICQRGTSLTIQCQVDSQVTMMFWYRQQPGQSLTLIATANQGSEATYESGFVIDKFPISRPNLTFSTLTVSNMSPEDSSIYLCSVARSRIMNTEAFFGQGTRLTVV.

The V call is TRBV3-1, the J call TRBJ1-4; tentatively, D is TRBD1 (5 bases). Germline values: CDR1 LGHDT, CDR2 YNNKEL (reference sequence). V was clipped by 0 bases and J by 4 bases, with 18 bases between them. The CDR3 totals 18 residues. The chain's CDR3 is CASSQESGPHPYNEKLFF. CDR3 nucleotide sequence: TGTGCCAGCAGCCAAGAATCGGGACCTCACCCTTATAATGAAAAACTGTTTTTT.

This clonotype was detected ten times or more. As DNA, the CDR3 is TGTGCCAGCAGCTTAGAGAGCTCCTACAATGAGCAGTTCTTC. Protein sequence: CASSLESSYNEQFF. The rearrangement uses TRBV11-2 and TRBJ2-1; no firm D call. The germline V gene encodes CDR1 SGHAT and CDR2 FQNNGV. This CDR3 is 14 amino acids long. V was clipped by 0 bases and J by 0 bases, with 3 bases between them.

The CDR3 loop is CASSQGAKNIQYF. Written as DNA, the CDR3 is TGTGCCAGCAGCCAAGGAGCCAAAAACATTCAGTACTTC. The J gene is TRBJ2-4, the V gene TRBV14, with no clear D. Trimming took off 1 base at V and 0 bases at J, with 1 base between the two ends. The CDR3 covers 13 residues. Germline CDR1 is SGHDN and CDR2 is FVKESK.

Points on this clonotype: A much larger clone differs from this one at a single base, so this may be a read error. The rearrangement joins TRBV12-3 or TRBV12-4 to TRBJ1-5; D unresolved. This CDR3 comprises 12 residues. The V and J ends lost 5 bases and 0 bases respectively, with 2 bases between them. The chain's CDR3 is CASSVSNQPQHF. The CDR3 DNA reads TGTGCCAGCAGTGTTAGCAATCAGCCCCAGCATTTT.

At least ten counts were recorded for this clonotype. The rearrangement joins TRBV9 to TRBJ1-5; 7 bases line up with TRBD1. CDR3 size: 13 residues. Trimming took 7 bases from V and 3 from J; bases not matched to a gene: 4. Per germline, CDR1 SGDLS and CDR2 YYNGEE. The chain's CDR3 is CASGTDLNQPQHF. The CDR3 nucleotides read TGTGCCAGCGGGACAGACCTCAATCAGCCCCAGCATTTT.

The chain carries TRBV20-1 and TRBJ2-5; weak D call: TRBD1 (5 bases). The V gene's germline CDR1 is DFQATT and CDR2 SNEGSKA (reference sequence). The CDR3 loop spans 14 amino acids. V dropped 6 bases and J dropped 2 bases, with 16 bases sitting between them. The CDR3 DNA follows: TGCAGTGCCCAAATTTGGGGCAGTCAAGAGACCCAGTACTTC. Encoded protein: CSAQIWGSQETQYF.